A single sample is the source of the 17 T cell receptor beta chains below, sequenced in a study of human T cells and chemical hapten exposure. The starting material, unfractionated whole blood, was used for total RNA extraction. One entry per CDR3 protein, called by TCRdb with MiXCR from the 5' RACE reads. Among about 140,000 distinct CDR3 sequences listed, over 3.5% were seen once. The source of these receptors is a female donor in good health.

This clonotype was counted ten times or more. Written as DNA, the CDR3 is TGCAGTGCTAGAGATACTTGGGGACAGGGGGAGACCCAGTACTTC. The encoded protein is CSARDTWGQGETQYF. The chain uses TRBV20-1 and TRBJ2-5; TRBD1 aligns across 10 bases. CDR3 length: 15 amino acids. V trimming: 0 bases; J trimming: 5 bases; junction bases outside the gene matches: 6. Germline values: CDR1 DFQATT, CDR2 SNEGSKA (reference sequence).

This clonotype was counted many times. This rearrangement joins TRBV7-9 to TRBJ2-5, with 8 bases identical to TRBD1. The junction had 5 bases not matched to a gene; V was cut back by 4 bases and J by 4 bases. The CDR3 is made up of 14 amino acids. CDR1 is SEHNR, CDR2 FQNEAQ, per germline (reference sequence). CDR3 bases: TGTGCCAGCAGCTCCGGGACAGGCGGAGAGACCCAGTACTTC. Encoded protein: CASSSGTGGETQYF. The full variable domain, with the rest looked up from reference TRBV7-9 and TRBJ2-5, is DTGVSQNPRHKITKRGQNVTFRCDPISEHNRLYWYRQTLGQGPEFLTYFQNEAQLEKSRLLSDRFSAERPKGSFSTLEIQRTEQGDSAMYLCASSSGTGGETQYFGPGTRLLVL.

In regard to this clonotype: A much bigger clone sits one base away, suggesting this may be a read error. The V and J genes are TRBV20-1 and TRBJ1-5; unclear D gene. Germline V gene sequence: CDR1 DFQATT, CDR2 SNEGSKA (reference sequence). CDR3 length: 12 amino acids. This CDR3 is CRARDSFQPQHF. The CDR3 nucleotides read TGCCGTGCTAGAGATTCATTCCAGCCCCAGCATTTT.

This clonotype came up many times. V gene TRBV7-9 combines with J gene TRBJ2-7; possibly TRBD1 or TRBD2 for D (5 bases each). Germline V gives CDR1 SEHNR, CDR2 FQNEAQ (reference sequence). Trimming cost V 5 bases and J 6 bases, with 20 bases left between them. The CDR3 is made up of 15 amino acids. The CDR3 DNA is TGTGCCAGCAGCCTTTTGGGGACGGTGCTTGCCGAGCAGTACTTC. It specifies CASSLLGTVLAEQYF.

This clonotype was seen repeatedly, ten times or more. V usage is TRBV7-9 and J usage is TRBJ1-2; D perhaps matches TRBD1 (6 bases). V lost 0 bases to trimming and J lost 7 bases, with 9 bases between them. Looked up from germline, CDR1 is SEHNR and CDR2 is FQNEAQ (reference sequence). This CDR3 comprises 13 residues. The CDR3 bases are TGTGCCAGCAGCTTAGCAACAGGGCCTGGCTACACCTTC. Translation: CASSLATGPGYTF.

In its sample, this clonotype was seen many times. V and J are TRBV11-1 and TRBJ2-4, with D uncertain. The ends were cut back, 6 bases at V and 1 base at J, with 7 bases in the middle. The CDR3 extends over 13 amino acids. CDR1 is SGHAT, CDR2 FQDESV, per germline (reference sequence). The CDR3 spells CASSSSAKNIQYF. The CDR3 DNA reads TGTGCCAGCAGTTCCTCGGCCAAAAACATTCAGTACTTC.

To note about this clonotype: This may stem from a read error, because a much larger clone lies one nucleotide away. The chain is built from TRBV20-1 and TRBJ2-5; D perhaps matches TRBD1 (5 bases). CDR3 length: 13 amino acids. V lost 5 bases and J lost 7, with 17 bases in between. Germline V CDR1 and CDR2: DFQATT, SNEGSKA (reference sequence). In DNA, the CDR3 is TGCAGTGCTGCAAGGGGATTACCGGGGACCCAGTACTTC. It codes for CSAARGLPGTQYF.

This clonotype was recorded many times. This chain links TRBV12-3 or TRBV12-4 with TRBJ1-3, with D possibly being TRBD1 (5 bases). This CDR3 comprises 16 residues. With 7 bases removed from V and 1 base from J, the gap between germline ends came to 17 bases. The CDR3, as DNA: TGTGCCAGCATCAACCGGGGGTACGTGTCTGGAAACACCATATATTTT. This encodes CASINRGYVSGNTIYF.

As for this clonotype: A single base separates this from a much larger clone, so it may be a read error. V usage is TRBV20-1 and J usage is TRBJ2-1, with D possibly matching TRBD2 (5 bases). V lost 3 bases to trimming and J lost 3 bases, with 15 bases between them. The CDR3 length is 15 residues. CDR1 and CDR2 (germline): DFQATT, SNEGSKA (reference sequence). Written as DNA, the CDR3 is TGCAGTGCTAGTTTGACGGGGAGCGACTACAATGAGCAGTTCTTC. Its translation: CSASLTGSDYNEQFF.

This clonotype was seen ten or more times. The chain recombines TRBV20-1 with TRBJ1-5, with D unclear. Trimming took 5 bases from V and 9 from J, leaving 11 bases between them. Germline loops: CDR1 DFQATT, CDR2 SNEGSKA (reference sequence). The CDR3 contains 11 residues. The CDR3: CSAGLAGPQHF. For the CDR3, the DNA is TGCAGTGCTGGACTCGCGGGGCCCCAGCATTTT.

This clonotype was seen ten or more times. This chain joins TRBV7-2 and TRBJ2-5; 12 bases align to TRBD2. V was clipped by 5 bases and J by 7 bases; unmatched bases: 20. Per germline, CDR1 SGHTA and CDR2 FQGNSA. This CDR3 is built from 19 residues. The CDR3 sequence is CASSPPLKLAGGSYWTQYF. CDR3 in DNA: TGTGCCAGCAGCCCACCCCTGAAACTAGCGGGGGGATCATACTGGACCCAGTACTTC.

This clonotype was picked up many times. For the CDR3, the DNA is TGTGCCAGCAGCCTACTGCGGCAGGGCGACTTCCAAGAGACCCAGTACTTC. Residues: CASSLLRQGDFQETQYF. The chain has TRBV3-1 and TRBJ2-5; possible D gene TRBD1, 5 bases. This CDR3 contains 17 residues. CDR1 is LGHDT, CDR2 YNNKEL, per germline (reference sequence). Between the trimmed V and J ends, which lost 4 bases and 1 base, there was a span of 19 bases.

This clonotype has ten or more counts. The CDR3 DNA reads TGTGCCAGTACACCTAAAACGAACACCGGGGAGCTGTTTTTT. Its translation is CASTPKTNTGELFF. The chain is built from TRBV6-1 and TRBJ2-2; the D is unclear. The V gene lost 9 bases and the J gene lost 0 bases, with 11 bases spanning the gap. The CDR3 covers 14 residues. CDR1 is MNHNS and CDR2 is SASEGT in the germline V gene.

There are many counts of this clonotype. The chain joins TRBV4-3 to TRBJ2-2; D is ambiguous. CDR3 length: 15 amino acids. Germline CDR1 and CDR2: LGHNA and YSLEER. Trimming stripped 1 base from V and 5 bases from J, with 11 bases between. CDR3: CASSQGPVKTGELFF. The CDR3 DNA is TGCGCCAGCAGCCAAGGTCCGGTGAAGACCGGGGAGCTGTTTTTT.

Many counts were recorded for this clonotype. The CDR3 nucleotides are TGTGCCAGTTCACCCCGGACTACTAATGAAAAACTGTTTTTT. This encodes CASSPRTTNEKLFF. The chain links TRBV12-3 or TRBV12-4 to TRBJ1-4, with unresolved D. This CDR3 is built from 14 residues. The V end was cut by 9 bases, the J end by 2 bases, with 13 bases between.

This clonotype was picked up many times. The chain employs TRBV7-2 and TRBJ1-1, with D tentatively TRBD1 (5 bases). The CDR3 sequence is 10 residues long. Trimming removed 5 bases at V and 10 bases at J, with 8 bases between. CDR1 is SGHTA and CDR2 is FQGNSA in the germline V gene. The CDR3 reads CASSSGGAFF. In DNA, the CDR3 is TGTGCCAGCAGCAGCGGGGGAGCTTTCTTT.

The chain carries TRBV4-2 and TRBJ1-2; TRBD1 agrees at 9 bases. The germline CDR1 and CDR2 sequences are LGHNA and YNFKEQ. Trimming took 1 base from V and 7 from J; bases not matched to a gene: 10. This CDR3 contains 16 residues. The CDR3 here is CASSQAPGQGQGGYTF. Here the CDR3 DNA reads TGTGCCAGCAGCCAAGCCCCGGGACAGGGACAGGGTGGCTACACCTTC.